The entry that follows covers one T cell receptor (beta chain) sequence. The antigen is undetermined. Germline CDR1 MDHEN, CDR2 SYDVKM. V shed 2 bases and J shed 4 bases, with 11 bases lying between them. The CDR3 is made up of 14 amino acids. The data were taken from a study of OX40 agonist ivuxolimab in advanced cancers. Study information: Three patients had partial responses: one hepatocellular carcinoma, two cutaneous melanoma. Findings and limits, study-wide: Averaged across samples, CD8+ T cells carried more expanded clones than CD4+ did.

Generated by immunoSEQ multiplex PCR, the TCRdb table keeps only in-frame clones and is missing some. The sample consists of about 80,000 clones, just over 85% of them appearing once. V gene TRBV28 combines with J gene TRBJ2-5; maybe TRBD2 (6 bases). The starting material was CD4+ or CD8+ T cells sorted from blood, obtained in a trial of the OX40 agonist ivuxolimab. The TCR sequence derives from an adult with an advanced solid tumor such as melanoma, head and neck, liver or kidney cancer. CDR3 region: CASSLGGDLETQYF. CDR3 DNA: TGTGCCAGCAGTTTAGGTGGGGACTTAGAGACCCAGTACTTC.